The present T cell receptor beta chain was sequenced within a study of CD8+ T cells in alopecia areata. The wider study: The roughly 6-10-week-old female C3H/HeJ mice were given skin taken from approximately 6-13-month-old C3H/HeJ graft donors that had spontaneous alopecia. Whole-study results and caveats: Normal skin contains resident alphabeta T cells, and these are also sequenced in scalp samples. The study found TCR sharing across patients less clear than in mice, possibly for HLA reasons. Lesional tissue from the scalp (especially in alopecia totalis/universalis) showed higher clonality than normal scalp.

V lost 3 bases, J lost 1 base, and 7 bases lay in between. Germline-derived CDR1 and CDR2 are NSHNY and SYGAGN. The CDR3 runs 14 residues. With respect to this clone: No antigen is known for it. Genes here carry mouse names. The DNA ends 4 residues before the CDR3 does, and the rest of the CDR3 is filled in from the germline J gene.

Extraction of RNA preceded its reverse transcription into cDNA, which served as the sequencing template. Clones were sequenced by immunoSEQ multiplex PCR, and TCRdb holds only the in-frame ones, with some missing. The sample presents approximately 280,000 clones, none singletons. Pooled cutaneous lymph node cells were sorted using CD4, CD8alpha, NKG2D, NKG2ACE and other markers. The receptor was isolated from a C3H/HeJ mouse with alopecia areata. The strain's MHC haplotype is H2-k. Sequenced material: CD4+ T cells sorted from a lymph node. The gene calls are TRBV13-1 and TRBJ2-2; tentative D call: TRBD2 (6 bases). CDR3 DNA (partial): TGTGCCAGCAGTGCGGGACTAAACACCGGG. Its protein is CASSAGLNTG. The entire CDR3 protein is CASSAGLNTGQLYF.